Below, 32 T cell receptor beta chains from the same sample are listed, as sequenced in a study of shared clonotypes between healthy human individuals. Generated by immunoSEQ multiplex PCR, the TCRdb table keeps only in-frame clones and is missing some. The sample includes approximately 500,000 clones, 60% to 80% of them seen just once. The sample was PBMCs. All receptors derive from a woman aged 40 to 55 in good health. Some clones in this sample may be carry-over from other donors' samples.

The gene calls are TRBV28 and TRBJ2-7; 11 bases fit TRBD2. Losses at the gene ends were 2 bases for V and 4 bases for J; bases not matched to a gene: 13. The germline CDR1 and CDR2 sequences are MDHEN and SYDVKM. The CDR3 contains 18 residues. This CDR3 is CASSLHPITSGSYYEQYF. Here the CDR3 DNA reads TGTGCCAGCAGTTTACACCCCATTACTAGCGGGAGTTATTACGAGCAGTACTTC.

Concerning this clone itself: This CDR3 is also generated by other DNA sequences in the sample. This sequence joins TRBV4-1 and TRBJ2-1; TRBD2 matches 9 bases. V dropped 2 bases and J dropped 15; count of bases not matched to a gene: 5. The CDR3 spans 12 residues. Per germline, CDR1 MGHRA and CDR2 YSYEKL. The CDR3 spells CASSQPGTSRFF. The CDR3 region has the DNA TGCGCCAGCAGCCAACCCGGGACTAGCCGGTTCTTC.

The V gene is TRBV10-2, the J gene TRBJ1-5; possible D gene TRBD1, 5 bases. This CDR3 is built from 14 residues. With 2 bases removed from V and 4 bases from J, the gap between germline ends came to 9 bases. CDR1 WSHSY and CDR2 SAAADI come from the germline V gene. The CDR3 DNA sequence: TGCGCCAGCAGTGAGGTGAGGGGAAATCAGCCCCAGCATTTT. Translated, it gives CASSEVRGNQPQHF.

The chain carries TRBV7-9 and TRBJ1-4, with 7 bases aligning to TRBD1. The CDR3 totals 14 residues. Trimming cost V 5 bases and J 7 bases; bases outside gene matches: 7. CDR1 SEHNR and CDR2 FQNEAQ come from the germline V gene (reference sequence). Written as DNA, the CDR3 is TGTGCCAGCAGCCAGACAGGGTGGGGTGAAAAACTGTTTTTT. Translated: CASSQTGWGEKLFF.

The genes are TRBV28 and TRBJ2-5, with 11 positions matching TRBD2. This CDR3 is 15 amino acids long. V trimming: 9 bases; J trimming: 11 bases; junction bases outside the gene matches: 17. The V gene's germline CDR1 is MDHEN and CDR2 SYDVKM. The CDR3 nucleotides are TGTGCCAGTGGAGTGTTAGCGGGAGGGCTCTGGGAGCAGTACTTC. Translated, it gives CASGVLAGGLWEQYF.

The chain has TRBV11-2 and TRBJ1-4; no reliable D call. Between the trimmed V and J ends, which lost 2 bases and 3 bases, there was a span of 10 bases. The CDR3 runs to 15 residues. The germline V gene encodes CDR1 SGHAT and CDR2 FQNNGV. The CDR3, as DNA: TGTGCCAGCAGCTTATCAGGCGGACCTAATGAAAAACTGTTTTTT. This encodes CASSLSGGPNEKLFF.

The J gene is TRBJ2-7, the V gene TRBV2; a possible D gene is TRBD2 (5 bases). V lost 4 bases to trimming and J lost 2 bases, with 15 bases between them. CDR1 SNHLY and CDR2 FYNNEI come from the germline V gene. The CDR3 runs to 15 residues. The CDR3 region has the DNA TGTGCCAGCAGTGGAGACTGGACTCATACCTACGAGCAGTACTTC. As protein: CASSGDWTHTYEQYF.

The chain links TRBV2 to TRBJ2-7; TRBD2 is a possible D gene (5 bases). V shed 1 base and J shed 2 bases, with 12 bases lying between them. Germline lookup yields CDR1 SNHLY and CDR2 FYNNEI. The CDR3 runs to 15 residues. For the CDR3, the DNA is TGTGCCAGCAGTGAAGGGGGAGTTCGCCCCTACGAGCAGTACTTC. Residues: CASSEGGVRPYEQYF. The complete variable domain, with remaining parts taken from reference TRBV2 and TRBJ2-7, reads EPEVTQTPSHQVTQMGQEVILRCVPISNHLYFYWYRQILGQKVEFLVSFYNNEISEKSEIFDDQFSVERPDGSNFTLKIRSTKLEDSAMYFCASSEGGVRPYEQYFGPGTRLTVT.

The chain joins TRBV27 to TRBJ1-4; a weak D match, TRBD1 (5 bases). This CDR3 has 15 amino acids. Per the germline V gene, CDR1 is MNHEY and CDR2 is SMNVEV (reference sequence). The germline V and J ends were trimmed by 2 bases and 3 bases, with 10 bases remaining between them. CDR3 loop: CASSLGGGANEKLFF. CDR3 DNA: TGTGCCAGCAGTTTAGGCGGGGGAGCTAATGAAAAACTGTTTTTT.

The chain employs TRBV2 and TRBJ2-7; D is unclear. V was clipped by 3 bases and J by 1 base, with 13 bases between them. The length of the CDR3 is 15 residues. The germline V gene has CDR1 SNHLY and CDR2 FYNNEI. CDR3 in amino acids: CASSEVDVDSYEQYF. CDR3 in DNA: TGTGCCAGCAGTGAGGTGGACGTTGATTCCTACGAGCAGTACTTC.

As to this clone: A junction end diverges from the germline sequence, so it may reflect a read error. The chain joins TRBV6-5 to TRBJ1-6, with 7 positions matching TRBD1. The germline V gene has CDR1 MNHEY and CDR2 SVGAGI. This CDR3 comprises 14 residues. The CDR3 DNA is TGTGCCAGCACTTACAGGACAGGCGGCTCACCCCTCCACTTT. It translates to CASTYRTGGSPLHF.

This clone was detected a few times. V and J are TRBV5-1 and TRBJ1-1; 8 positions agree with TRBD1. After removal of 1 base from V and 5 bases from J, the junction contained 13 bases not matched to a gene. CDR3 size: 17 residues. From germline, CDR1 is SGHRS and CDR2 YFSETQ. The CDR3 sequence is CASSLSGQGGIGTEAFF. CDR3 bases: TGCGCCAGCAGCTTGTCCGGACAGGGTGGAATAGGGACTGAAGCTTTCTTT.

This clone was seen a handful of times. The chain links TRBV27 to TRBJ2-1, with TRBD2 identical over 10 bases. J lost 9 bases, V lost 0 bases, and 8 bases had no gene match. CDR1 is MNHEY and CDR2 is SMNVEV in the germline V gene (reference sequence). The CDR3 contains 16 residues. The CDR3 loop reads CASSLSSSGSSAEQFF. CDR3 nucleotides: TGTGCCAGCAGTTTATCCTCTAGCGGGAGCTCGGCTGAGCAGTTCTTC.

Of note for this clone: A much larger clone differs from this one at a single base, so this may be a read error. The same CDR3 arises from other DNA sequences in this sample as well. This chain joins TRBV30 and TRBJ1-1; D is uncertain. The CDR3 is made up of 13 amino acids. Germline V gene sequence: CDR1 GTSNPN, CDR2 SVGIG (reference sequence). V lost 4 bases to trimming and J lost 2 bases, with 11 bases between them. CDR3 bases: TGTGCCTGGAATCGGCTGGGTAACACTGAAGCTTTCTTT. Translation gives CAWNRLGNTEAFF.

This clone was detected only once. V and J are TRBV2 and TRBJ2-1, with 10 bases identical to TRBD2. Germline values: CDR1 SNHLY, CDR2 FYNNEI. Trimming removed 6 bases from V and 5 bases from J; junction bases left unmatched: 13. The CDR3 is 17 amino acids. The CDR3 region is CASRFSSGRILNNEQFF. CDR3 nucleotides: TGTGCCAGCAGATTCAGTAGCGGGAGGATTTTGAACAATGAGCAGTTCTTC.

The chain is built from TRBV21-1 and TRBJ1-3; the table calls TRBD1, which could not be checked here. TRBV21-1 constitutes a pseudogene. CDR3 length equals 13 residues. CDR3 in DNA: TGTGCCAGCAGAGGGGGCTCTGGAAACACCATATATTTT. This encodes CASRGGSGNTIYF.

The chain employs TRBV29-1 and TRBJ2-5; the match to TRBD1 covers 8 bases. This CDR3 spans 19 amino acids. The junction had 16 bases not matched to a gene; V was cut back by 1 base and J by 0 bases. Germline CDR1 reads SQVTM; CDR2 reads ANQGSEA. CDR3 sequence: CSVEGLLDRELEYQETQYF. CDR3 in DNA: TGCAGCGTTGAAGGGCTACTGGACAGGGAATTGGAGTACCAAGAGACCCAGTACTTC. Full variable domain (remainder filled in from reference TRBV29-1 and TRBJ2-5): SAVISQKPSRDICQRGTSLTIQCQVDSQVTMMFWYRQQPGQSLTLIATANQGSEATYESGFVIDKFPISRPNLTFSTLTVSNMSPEDSSIYLCSVEGLLDRELEYQETQYFGPGTRLLVL.

This rearrangement joins TRBV6-1 to TRBJ1-5, with D unclear. Germline V gene data show CDR1 as MNHNS and CDR2 as SASEGT. The V gene lost 2 bases and the J gene lost 7 bases, with 6 bases spanning the gap. The length of the CDR3 is 12 residues. CDR3 region: CASSEWGQPQHF. In DNA form, the CDR3 reads TGTGCCAGCAGTGAATGGGGACAGCCCCAGCATTTT.

This chain connects TRBV28 to TRBJ2-7; D gene unclear. Germline V gene data show CDR1 as MDHEN and CDR2 as SYDVKM. V shed 4 bases and J shed 2 bases, with 6 bases lying between them. The CDR3 has 12 residues. The CDR3 DNA reads as TGTGCCAGCAGTTGGGCGACCTACGAGCAGTACTTC. Translated, it gives CASSWATYEQYF.

The gene calls are TRBV5-5 and TRBJ2-7, with 8 bases lining up with TRBD1. The length of the CDR3 is 14 residues. Germline V lookup: CDR1 SGHKS, CDR2 YYEKEE (reference sequence). The V and J ends lost 0 bases and 3 bases, in that order; junction bases with no gene match: 2. The chain's CDR3 is CASSLGGQGYEQYF. The CDR3 DNA sequence: TGTGCCAGCAGCTTGGGTGGACAGGGCTACGAGCAGTACTTC.

The V and J genes are TRBV4-2 and TRBJ2-3; D not resolved. Germline CDR1 LGHNA, CDR2 YNFKEQ. Trimming pared 0 bases from V and 6 bases from J, leaving 10 bases between. The CDR3 covers 14 residues. In DNA, the CDR3 is TGTGCCAGCAGCCAAGATATCCAGCCTGATACGCAGTATTTT. Its protein is CASSQDIQPDTQYF.

This clone was seen just once. The chain couples TRBV5-4 to TRBJ2-7; 7 bases are shared with TRBD1. CDR1 and CDR2 (germline): SGHNT, YYREEE (reference sequence). V dropped 4 bases and J dropped 2; count of bases not matched to a gene: 9. The CDR3 covers 15 residues. The CDR3, as DNA: TGTGCCAGCAGCAACGCCGGGACAGCACCCTACGAGCAGTACTTC. Translating gives CASSNAGTAPYEQYF.

The chain carries TRBV7-6 and TRBJ2-5; TRBD2 is a possible D gene (7 bases). CDR1 is SGHVS, CDR2 FNYEAQ, per germline. The CDR3 loop spans 13 amino acids. Trimming took 8 bases from V and 4 from J, leaving 14 bases between them. The CDR3 nucleotides read TGTGCCAGCGGCACGCGGGGGCGAGAGACCCAGTACTTC. It yields the protein CASGTRGRETQYF.

V gene TRBV6-5 combines with J gene TRBJ1-1; D perhaps matches TRBD1 (5 bases). The germline V gene encodes CDR1 MNHEY and CDR2 SVGAGI. This CDR3 has 13 amino acids. Trimming pared 5 bases from V and 10 bases from J, leaving 17 bases between. The CDR3 sequence: CASSQYQIRVAFF. As DNA, the CDR3 is TGTGCCAGCAGTCAATACCAAATCAGGGTAGCTTTCTTT.

The CDR3 region has the DNA TGTGCCAGCAGCCCCCCTAGGACCATCAGTGGCTACACCTTC. This codes for CASSPPRTISGYTF. The rearrangement uses TRBV28 and TRBJ1-2; D unclear. Germline V gives CDR1 MDHEN, CDR2 SYDVKM. V was cut by 6 bases and J by 7 bases, with 18 bases left in between. The length of the CDR3 is 14 residues.

This clone was recorded once. The chain joins TRBV9 to TRBJ2-4, with a weak D call TRBD2 (5 bases). The germline V and J ends were trimmed by 0 bases and 7 bases, with 11 bases remaining between them. CDR3 size: 14 residues. Per the germline V gene, CDR1 is SGDLS and CDR2 is YYNGEE. In nucleotides, the CDR3 is TGTGCCAGCAGCGTAGGGAGCGGTGGGAACATTCAGTACTTC. It specifies CASSVGSGGNIQYF.

This clone occurred many times. This specimen includes other DNA sequences encoding the same CDR3. This rearrangement joins TRBV25-1 to TRBJ1-2; a possible D gene is TRBD1 (6 bases). V gave up 2 bases and J gave up 4 bases, with 20 bases separating them. The CDR3 spans 17 residues. CDR1 and CDR2 from the germline V gene are MGHDK and SYGVNS. The CDR3, as DNA: TGTGCCAGCAGTGAAGAGCCAGGGGCCGATTCTGGCTATGGCTACACCTTC. Translation: CASSEEPGADSGYGYTF.

This clone has only a few counts. The rearrangement uses TRBV7-9 and TRBJ1-2, with 7 positions matching TRBD1. This CDR3 is 15 amino acids long. Trimming cost V 6 bases and J 8 bases; bases outside gene matches: 15. Germline values: CDR1 SEHNR, CDR2 FQNEAQ (reference sequence). CDR3 sequence (DNA): TGTGCCAGCAGGCGCATACCAACAGGGGCTCGAGGCTACACCTTC. Amino acid sequence: CASRRIPTGARGYTF.

The J gene is TRBJ2-7, the V gene TRBV6-1, with 8 bases matching TRBD1. This CDR3 region has 15 residues. The germline V gene encodes CDR1 MNHNS and CDR2 SASEGT. V lost 0 bases, J lost 4 bases, and 5 bases stayed unmatched. The CDR3 spells CASSEAATGVYEQYF. In nucleotides, the CDR3 is TGTGCCAGCAGTGAAGCAGCGACAGGGGTTTACGAGCAGTACTTC.

This clone was picked up one time. A much larger clone differs by one base, so this may be a read error. This rearrangement joins TRBV28 to TRBJ2-1; D perhaps matches TRBD2 (6 bases). Trimming cost V 1 base and J 8 bases, with 6 bases left between them. The CDR3 runs to 12 residues. Germline V gene lookup returns CDR1 MDHEN and CDR2 SYDVKM. The CDR3 loop is CASSLSGDEQFF. CDR3 coding DNA: TGTGCCAGCAGTTTATCGGGGGATGAGCAGTTCTTC.

The genes are TRBV9 and TRBJ2-4; the match to TRBD1 covers 7 bases. The germline CDR1 and CDR2 sequences are SGDLS and YYNGEE. J lost 7 bases, V lost 2 bases, and 9 bases had no gene match. CDR3 length: 15 amino acids. The CDR3 sequence is CASSVKGATGNIQYF. As DNA, the CDR3 is TGTGCCAGCAGCGTGAAGGGGGCCACAGGGAACATTCAGTACTTC.

The V gene is TRBV18, the J gene TRBJ1-2; D remains unclear. CDR1 and CDR2 from the germline V gene are KGHSH and LQKENI. Trimming pared 0 bases from V and 1 base from J, leaving 6 bases between. This CDR3 contains 14 residues. The CDR3 nucleotides are TGTGCCAGCTCACCACCCAGCATTAACTATGGCTACACCTTC. Its translation is CASSPPSINYGYTF.